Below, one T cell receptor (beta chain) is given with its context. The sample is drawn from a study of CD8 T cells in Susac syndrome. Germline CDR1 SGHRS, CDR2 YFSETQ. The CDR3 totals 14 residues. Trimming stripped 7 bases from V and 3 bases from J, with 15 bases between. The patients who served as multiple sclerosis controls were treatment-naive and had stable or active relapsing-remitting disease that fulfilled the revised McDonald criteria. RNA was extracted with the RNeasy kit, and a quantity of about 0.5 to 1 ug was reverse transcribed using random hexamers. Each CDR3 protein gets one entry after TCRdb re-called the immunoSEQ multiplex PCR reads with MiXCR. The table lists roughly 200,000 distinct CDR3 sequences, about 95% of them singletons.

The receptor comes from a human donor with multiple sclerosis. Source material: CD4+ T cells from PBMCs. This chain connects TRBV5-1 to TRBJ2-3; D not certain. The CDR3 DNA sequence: TGCGCCAGCTTTCCCCCCGGAAGGACAGATACGCAGTATTTT. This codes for CASFPPGRTDTQYF. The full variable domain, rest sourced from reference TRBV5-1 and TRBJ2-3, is KAGVTQTPRYLIKTRGQQVTLSCSPISGHRSVSWYQQTPGQGLQFLFEYFSETQRNKGNFPGRFSGRQFSNSRSEMNVSTLELGDSALYLCASFPPGRTDTQYFGPGTRLTVL.